Listed below are T cell receptor beta chains from one sample, sequenced in a study of blood T cell repertoires in COVID-19. TCRdb's copy holds only in-frame clones and misses some; the assay was immunoSEQ multiplex PCR. The sample holds more than 300,000 clones, roughly 90% seen once. Sequenced input: peripheral blood. These receptors all come from a woman between 70 and 85 years old with COVID-19, enrolled during active disease. CDR3s include the opening cysteine and the closing phenylalanine or tryptophan. A D gene is named only where the DNA matches it firmly. Clone size is not always given. Where it is, it says once, few, many or a class for expanded clones.

>TRBJ2-7|NA|TRBV28|15|few
CASSLLQGGSYEQYF
TGTGCCAGCAGTTTATTGCAGGGGGGTTCCTACGAGCAGTACTTC
>TRBJ2-5|TRBD2|TRBV5-5|14|NA
CASSPRTSPETQYF
TGTGCCAGCAGCCCGCGGACTAGCCCAGAGACCCAGTACTTC
>TRBJ2-5|NA|TRBV3-1/TRBV3-2|13|NA
CASSQDRGETQYF
TGTGCCAGCAGCCAAGATAGAGGGGAGACCCAGTACTTC
>TRBJ1-2|TRBD1|TRBV12-3/TRBV12-4|13|NA
CASSATGDYGYTF
TGTGCCAGCAGCGCGACAGGGGACTATGGCTACACCTTC
>TRBJ2-5|NA|TRBV5-1|14|NA
CASSFGGTYVTQYF
TGCGCCAGCAGCTTTGGAGGTACTTATGTTACCCAGTACTTC
>TRBJ2-5|TRBD2|TRBV7-2|17|NA
CASSLADSGGYQETQYF
TGTGCCAGCAGCTTAGCGGACAGCGGGGGGTACCAAGAGACCCAGTACTTC
>TRBJ2-7|TRBD1|TRBV6-2/TRBV6-3|13|NA
CASSRTTGTEQYF
TGTGCCAGCAGCCGCACGACAGGGACCGAGCAGTACTTC
>TRBJ2-1|NA|TRBV2|14|NA
CASRNRETNNEQFF
TGTGCCAGCAGGAACAGGGAAACGAACAATGAGCAGTTCTTC
>TRBJ1-1|TRBD1|TRBV6-5|14|NA
CASSRQGWNTEAFF
TGTGCCAGCAGTCGACAGGGGTGGAACACTGAAGCTTTCTTT
>TRBJ2-1|TRBD1|TRBV9|15|NA
CASSVEGQASDEQFF
TGTGCCAGCAGCGTAGAGGGACAGGCTTCGGATGAGCAGTTCTTC
>TRBJ1-1|NA|TRBV10-3|13|NA
CAISASVNTEAFF
TGTGCCATCAGTGCCTCGGTGAACACTGAAGCTTTCTTT
>TRBJ1-1|NA|TRBV18|13|few
CASSQAGEGVAFF
TGTGCCAGCTCGCAGGCAGGGGAAGGTGTAGCTTTCTTT
>TRBJ2-7|TRBD2|TRBV9|15|NA
CASSVDLAGGNEQYF
TGTGCCAGCAGCGTAGATCTAGCGGGGGGAAACGAGCAGTACTTC
>TRBJ2-3|TRBD2|TRBV5-1|17|NA
CASSTGLAGGYTDTQYF
TGCGCCAGCAGCACAGGACTAGCGGGGGGGTACACAGATACGCAGTATTTT
>TRBJ1-5|NA|TRBV15|13|NA
CATSRDLGQPQHF
TGTGCCACCAGCAGAGATCTTGGCCAGCCCCAGCATTTT
>TRBJ1-5|TRBD1|TRBV7-8|13|NA
CASSKDRPQPQHF
TGTGCCAGCAGCAAGGACAGGCCCCAGCCCCAGCATTTT
>TRBJ1-5|NA|TRBV27|15|NA
CASSLMGESNQPQHF
TGTGCCAGCAGTTTAATGGGAGAGAGCAATCAGCCCCAGCATTTT
>TRBJ1-1|NA|TRBV4-1|15|NA
CASSQKPTGNTEAFF
TGCGCCAGCAGCCAGAAACCGACAGGGAACACTGAAGCTTTCTTT
>TRBJ2-1|NA|TRBV5-1|12|once
CASSLARNEQFF
TGCGCCAGCAGCTTGGCTCGGAATGAGCAGTTCTTC
>TRBJ1-6|NA|TRBV21-1|16|NA
CASSKRAPRGSSPLHF
TGTGCCAGCAGCAAGAGGGCCCCCCGGGGGAGTTCACCCCTCCACTTT
>TRBJ2-7|NA|TRBV9|13|NA
CASSQNNNYEQYF
TGTGCCAGCAGCCAAAATAACAACTACGAGCAGTACTTC
>TRBJ2-3|NA|TRBV10-1|14|NA
CASSDEASTDTQYF
TGCGCCAGCAGTGATGAGGCTAGCACAGATACGCAGTATTTT
>TRBJ1-2|TRBD1|TRBV30|15|NA
CAWKGTTGWDYGYTF
TGTGCCTGGAAAGGAACGACAGGGTGGGATTATGGCTACACCTTC
>TRBJ2-7|NA|TRBV28|14|NA
CASSLPALAYEQYF
TGTGCCAGCAGTTTACCAGCCCTAGCCTACGAGCAGTACTTC
>TRBJ1-2|TRBD1|TRBV5-1|15|NA
CASSLPTTQGDGYTF
TGCGCCAGCAGCTTGCCAACAACACAGGGGGATGGCTACACCTTC
>TRBJ1-3|NA|TRBV6-5|16|NA
CASSYTGSRSGNTIYF
TGTGCCAGCAGTTACACAGGCAGTCGCTCTGGAAACACCATATATTTT
>TRBJ1-1|NA|TRBV29-1|14|NA
CSVEQEPMNTEAFF
TGCAGCGTTGAACAGGAACCCATGAACACTGAAGCTTTCTTT
>TRBJ2-3|NA|TRBV30|21|NA
CAWSVLYLGGNQLLNTDTQYF
TGTGCCTGGAGTGTATTGTATTTGGGCGGGAACCAGCTTCTTAACACAGATACGCAGTATTTT
>TRBJ2-3|TRBD2|TRBV24-1|16|NA
CATSEPSGGVRNTQYF
TGTGCCACCAGTGAACCTAGCGGGGGGGTGCGAAATACGCAGTATTTT